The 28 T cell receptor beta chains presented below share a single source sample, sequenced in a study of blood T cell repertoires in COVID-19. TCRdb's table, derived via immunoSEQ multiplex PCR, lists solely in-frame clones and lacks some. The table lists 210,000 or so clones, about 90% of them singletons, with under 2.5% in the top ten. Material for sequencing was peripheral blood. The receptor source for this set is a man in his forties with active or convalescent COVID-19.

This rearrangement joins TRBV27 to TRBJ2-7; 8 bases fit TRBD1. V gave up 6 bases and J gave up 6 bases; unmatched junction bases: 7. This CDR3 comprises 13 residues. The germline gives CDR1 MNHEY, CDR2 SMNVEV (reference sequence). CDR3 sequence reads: CASSYGQGGEQYF. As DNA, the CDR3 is TGTGCCAGCAGCTACGGACAGGGAGGCGAGCAGTACTTC.

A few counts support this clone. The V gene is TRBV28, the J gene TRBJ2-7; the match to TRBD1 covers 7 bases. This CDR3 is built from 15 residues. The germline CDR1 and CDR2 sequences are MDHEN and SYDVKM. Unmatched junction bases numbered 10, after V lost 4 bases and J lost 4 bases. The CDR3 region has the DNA TGTGCCAGCAGTTCCCCGGGACAGCCAGAATACGAGCAGTACTTC. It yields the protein CASSSPGQPEYEQYF.

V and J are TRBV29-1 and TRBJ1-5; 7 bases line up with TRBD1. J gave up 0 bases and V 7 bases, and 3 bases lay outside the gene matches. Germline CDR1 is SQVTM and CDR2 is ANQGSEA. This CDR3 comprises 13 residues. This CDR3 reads CSAGQASNQPQHF. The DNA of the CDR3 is TGCAGCGCTGGACAGGCTAGCAATCAGCCCCAGCATTTT.

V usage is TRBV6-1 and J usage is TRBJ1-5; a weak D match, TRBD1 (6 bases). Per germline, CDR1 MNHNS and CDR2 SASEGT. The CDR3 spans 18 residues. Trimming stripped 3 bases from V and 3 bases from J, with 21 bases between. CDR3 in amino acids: CASSELTQRQGYNQPQHF. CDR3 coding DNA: TGTGCCAGCAGTGAGCTAACCCAAAGGCAGGGGTACAATCAGCCCCAGCATTTT.

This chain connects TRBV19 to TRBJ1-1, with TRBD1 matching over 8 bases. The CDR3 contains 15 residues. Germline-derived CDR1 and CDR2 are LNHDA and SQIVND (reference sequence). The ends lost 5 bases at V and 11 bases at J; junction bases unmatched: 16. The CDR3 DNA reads TGTGCCAGTAGTCCCCAGGGGGCGCGAACCCGAGGGGCTTTCTTT. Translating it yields CASSPQGARTRGAFF. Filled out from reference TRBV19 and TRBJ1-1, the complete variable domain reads DGGITQSPKYLFRKEGQNVTLSCEQNLNHDAMYWYRQDPGQGLRLIYYSQIVNDFQKGDIAEGYSVSREKKESFPLTVTSAQKNPTAFYLCASSPQGARTRGAFFGQGTRLTVV.

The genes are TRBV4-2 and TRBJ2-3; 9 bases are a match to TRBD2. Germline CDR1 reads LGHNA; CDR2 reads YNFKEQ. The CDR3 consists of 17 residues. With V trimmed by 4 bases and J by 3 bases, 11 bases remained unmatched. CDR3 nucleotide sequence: TGTGCCAGCAGCCCAGCCTGGGGCGCGGGGGGGACAGATACGCAGTATTTT. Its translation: CASSPAWGAGGTDTQYF.

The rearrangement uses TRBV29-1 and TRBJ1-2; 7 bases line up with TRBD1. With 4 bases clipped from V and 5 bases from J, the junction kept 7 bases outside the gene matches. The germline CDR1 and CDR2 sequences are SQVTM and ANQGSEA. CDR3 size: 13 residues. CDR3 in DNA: TGCAGCGTTGGCCCACAGGGGAAGTATGGCTACACCTTC. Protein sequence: CSVGPQGKYGYTF.

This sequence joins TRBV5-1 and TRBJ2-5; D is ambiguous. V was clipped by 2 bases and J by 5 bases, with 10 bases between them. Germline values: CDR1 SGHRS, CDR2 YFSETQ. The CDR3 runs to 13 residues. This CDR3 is CASSFSLLETQYF. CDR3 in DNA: TGCGCCAGCAGCTTTTCCCTTCTGGAGACCCAGTACTTC.

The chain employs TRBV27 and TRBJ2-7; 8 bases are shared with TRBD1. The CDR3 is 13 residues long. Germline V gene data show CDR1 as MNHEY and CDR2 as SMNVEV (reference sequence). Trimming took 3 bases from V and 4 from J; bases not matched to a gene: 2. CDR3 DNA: TGTGCCAGCAGTTTCGGGACAGGATACGAGCAGTACTTC. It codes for CASSFGTGYEQYF.

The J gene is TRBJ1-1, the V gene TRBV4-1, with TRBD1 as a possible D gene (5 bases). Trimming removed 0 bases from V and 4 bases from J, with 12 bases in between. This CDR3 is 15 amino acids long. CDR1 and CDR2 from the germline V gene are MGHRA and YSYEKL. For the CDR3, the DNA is TGCGCCAGCAGCCAAGATAGGGGTTGGATCACTGAAGCTTTCTTT. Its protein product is CASSQDRGWITEAFF.

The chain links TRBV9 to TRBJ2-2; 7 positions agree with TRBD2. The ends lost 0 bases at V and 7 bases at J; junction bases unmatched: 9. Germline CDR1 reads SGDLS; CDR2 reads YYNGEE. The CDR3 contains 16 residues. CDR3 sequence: CASSVGLAERFGELFF. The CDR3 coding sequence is TGTGCCAGCAGCGTAGGCCTAGCGGAGCGATTCGGGGAGCTGTTTTTT.

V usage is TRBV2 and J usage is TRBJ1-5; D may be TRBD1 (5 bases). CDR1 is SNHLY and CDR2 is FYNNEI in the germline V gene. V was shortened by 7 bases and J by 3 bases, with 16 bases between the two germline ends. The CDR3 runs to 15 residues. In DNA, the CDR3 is TGTGCCAGCATGAAAGGGGAAGGGATCAATCAGCCCCAGCATTTT. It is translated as CASMKGEGINQPQHF.

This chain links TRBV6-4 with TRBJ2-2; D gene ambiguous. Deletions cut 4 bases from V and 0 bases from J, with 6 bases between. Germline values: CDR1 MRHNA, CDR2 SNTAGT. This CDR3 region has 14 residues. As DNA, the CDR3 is TGTGCCAGCAGTGCTACAGCGAACACCGGGGAGCTGTTTTTT. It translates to CASSATANTGELFF.

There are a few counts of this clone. The CDR3 loop is CASRSSGTSGYEQYF. DNA of the CDR3: TGTGCCAGCAGGTCTTCCGGGACTAGCGGATACGAGCAGTACTTC. The rearrangement joins TRBV28 to TRBJ2-7; 11 positions agree with TRBD2. Germline V gives CDR1 MDHEN, CDR2 SYDVKM. CDR3 size: 15 residues. V lost 6 bases and J lost 4; bases outside the gene matches: 8.

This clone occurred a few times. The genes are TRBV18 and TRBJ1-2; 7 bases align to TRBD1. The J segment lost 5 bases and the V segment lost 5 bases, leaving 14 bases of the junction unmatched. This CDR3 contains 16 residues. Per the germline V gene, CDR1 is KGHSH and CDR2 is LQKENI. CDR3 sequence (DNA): TGTGCCAGCTCAGCACAGGGGCACCGGGGGAAGTATGGCTACACCTTC. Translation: CASSAQGHRGKYGYTF. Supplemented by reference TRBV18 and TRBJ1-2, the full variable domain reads NAGVMQNPRHLVRRRGQEARLRCSPMKGHSHVYWYRQLPEEGLKFMVYLQKENIIDESGMPKERFSAEFPKEGPSILRIQQVVRGDSAAYFCASSAQGHRGKYGYTFGSGTRLTVV.

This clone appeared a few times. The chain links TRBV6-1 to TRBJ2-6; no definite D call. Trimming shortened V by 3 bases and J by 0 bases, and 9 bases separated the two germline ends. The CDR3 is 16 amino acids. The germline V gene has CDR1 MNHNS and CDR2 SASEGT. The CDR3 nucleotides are TGTGCCAGCAGTGAGTCCGTGAGCTCTGGGGCCAACGTCCTGACTTTC. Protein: CASSESVSSGANVLTF.

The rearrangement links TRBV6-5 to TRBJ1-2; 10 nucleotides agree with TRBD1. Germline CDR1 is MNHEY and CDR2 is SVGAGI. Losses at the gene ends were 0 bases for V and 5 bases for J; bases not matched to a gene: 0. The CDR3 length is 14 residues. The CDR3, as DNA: TGTGCCAGCAGTTACTCGGGACAGGGGTATGGCTACACCTTC. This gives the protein CASSYSGQGYGYTF.

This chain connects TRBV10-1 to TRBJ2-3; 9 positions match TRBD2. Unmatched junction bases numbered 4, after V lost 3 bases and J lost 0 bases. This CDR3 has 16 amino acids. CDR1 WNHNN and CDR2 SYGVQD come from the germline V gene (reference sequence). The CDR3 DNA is TGCGCCAGCAGTGAAACTAGCGGGTGGAGCACAGATACGCAGTATTTT. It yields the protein CASSETSGWSTDTQYF.

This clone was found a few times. Here the CDR3 DNA reads TGTGCCAGCAGTTTAAGGGTGTCGAGTTCTACAGGGTATAGCAATCAGCCCCAGCATTTT. This codes for CASSLRVSSSTGYSNQPQHF. The chain employs TRBV28 and TRBJ1-5, with D perhaps TRBD1 (6 bases). The CDR3 consists of 20 residues. The V end lost 2 bases, the J end lost 0 bases, and 23 bases lay between the germline ends. Per germline, CDR1 MDHEN and CDR2 SYDVKM.

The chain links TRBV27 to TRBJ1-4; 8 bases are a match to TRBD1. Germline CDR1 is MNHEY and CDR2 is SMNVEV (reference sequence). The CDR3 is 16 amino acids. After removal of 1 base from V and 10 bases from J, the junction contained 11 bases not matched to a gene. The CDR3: CASSLWGTGEKGKLFF. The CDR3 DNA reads TGTGCCAGCAGTTTATGGGGGACAGGAGAGAAGGGAAAACTGTTTTTT.

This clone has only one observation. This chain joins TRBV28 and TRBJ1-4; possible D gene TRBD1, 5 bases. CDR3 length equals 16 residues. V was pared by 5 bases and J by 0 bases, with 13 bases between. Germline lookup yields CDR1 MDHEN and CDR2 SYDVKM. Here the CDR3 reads CASSLLGGATNEKLFF. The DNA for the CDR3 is TGTGCCAGCAGTCTCCTGGGGGGGGCAACTAATGAAAAACTGTTTTTT.

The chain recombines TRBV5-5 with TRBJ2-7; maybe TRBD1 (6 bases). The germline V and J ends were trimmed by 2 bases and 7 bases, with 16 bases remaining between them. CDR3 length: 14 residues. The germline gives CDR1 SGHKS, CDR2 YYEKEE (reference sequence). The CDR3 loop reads CASSFRYREGEQYF. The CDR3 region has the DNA TGTGCCAGCAGCTTTCGTTACAGGGAAGGGGAGCAGTACTTC.

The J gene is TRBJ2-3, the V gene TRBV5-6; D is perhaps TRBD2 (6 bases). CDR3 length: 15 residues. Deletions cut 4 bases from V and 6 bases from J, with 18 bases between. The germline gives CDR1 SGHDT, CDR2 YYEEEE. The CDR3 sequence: CASSLGGAGWDTQYF. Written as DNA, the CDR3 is TGTGCCAGCAGCCTCGGAGGGGCGGGGTGGGATACGCAGTATTTT.

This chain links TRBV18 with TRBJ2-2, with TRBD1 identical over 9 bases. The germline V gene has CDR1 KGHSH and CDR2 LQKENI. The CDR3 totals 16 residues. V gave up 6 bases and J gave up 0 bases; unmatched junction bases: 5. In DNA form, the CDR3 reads TGTGCCAGCTCCCGGGACAGGGTTTCGAACACCGGGGAGCTGTTTTTT. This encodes CASSRDRVSNTGELFF.

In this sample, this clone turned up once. The CDR3 here is CATSDPGQGGHTQYF. CDR3 sequence (DNA): TGTGCCACCAGTGATCCCGGACAGGGGGGACATACGCAGTATTTT. The chain couples TRBV24-1 to TRBJ2-3; 10 bases fit TRBD1. After removal of 3 bases from V and 7 bases from J, the junction contained 6 bases not matched to a gene. Germline V CDR1 and CDR2: KGHDR, SFDVKD. This CDR3 region has 15 residues.

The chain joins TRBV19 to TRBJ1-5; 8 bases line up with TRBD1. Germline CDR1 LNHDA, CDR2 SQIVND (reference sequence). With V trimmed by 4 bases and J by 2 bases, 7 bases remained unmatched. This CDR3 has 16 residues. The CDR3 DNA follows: TGTGCCAGTAGTAGACAAGGACAGGGCGGCAATCAGCCCCAGCATTTT. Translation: CASSRQGQGGNQPQHF.

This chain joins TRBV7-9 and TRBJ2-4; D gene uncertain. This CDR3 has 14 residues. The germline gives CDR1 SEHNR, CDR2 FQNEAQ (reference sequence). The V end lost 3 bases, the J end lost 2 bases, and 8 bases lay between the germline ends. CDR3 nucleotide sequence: TGTGCCAGCAGCTTGAGTTCGACCAAAAACATTCAGTACTTC. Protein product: CASSLSSTKNIQYF.

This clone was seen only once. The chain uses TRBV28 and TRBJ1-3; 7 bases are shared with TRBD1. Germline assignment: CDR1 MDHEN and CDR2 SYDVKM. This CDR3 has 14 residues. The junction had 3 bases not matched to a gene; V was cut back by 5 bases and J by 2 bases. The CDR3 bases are TGTGCCAGCAGTCCCGGACAGGCTGGAAACACCATATATTTT. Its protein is CASSPGQAGNTIYF.